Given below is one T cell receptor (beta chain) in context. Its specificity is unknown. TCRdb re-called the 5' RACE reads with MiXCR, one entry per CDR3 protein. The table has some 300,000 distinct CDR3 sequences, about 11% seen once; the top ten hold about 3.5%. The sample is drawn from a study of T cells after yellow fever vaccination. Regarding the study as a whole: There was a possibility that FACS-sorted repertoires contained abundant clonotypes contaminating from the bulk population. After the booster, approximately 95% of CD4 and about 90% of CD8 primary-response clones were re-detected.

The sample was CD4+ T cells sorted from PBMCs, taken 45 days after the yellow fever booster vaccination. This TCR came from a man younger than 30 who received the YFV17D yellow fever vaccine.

The CDR3 here is CSVGRTVNTDTQYF. CDR3 coding DNA: TGCAGCGTTGGGAGGACAGTCAACACAGATACGCAGTATTTT. This sequence joins TRBV29-1 and TRBJ2-3; D might be TRBD1 (6 bases). Germline V lookup: CDR1 SQVTM, CDR2 ANQGSEA. V was clipped by 4 bases and J by 2 bases, with 13 bases between them. The CDR3 covers 14 residues.